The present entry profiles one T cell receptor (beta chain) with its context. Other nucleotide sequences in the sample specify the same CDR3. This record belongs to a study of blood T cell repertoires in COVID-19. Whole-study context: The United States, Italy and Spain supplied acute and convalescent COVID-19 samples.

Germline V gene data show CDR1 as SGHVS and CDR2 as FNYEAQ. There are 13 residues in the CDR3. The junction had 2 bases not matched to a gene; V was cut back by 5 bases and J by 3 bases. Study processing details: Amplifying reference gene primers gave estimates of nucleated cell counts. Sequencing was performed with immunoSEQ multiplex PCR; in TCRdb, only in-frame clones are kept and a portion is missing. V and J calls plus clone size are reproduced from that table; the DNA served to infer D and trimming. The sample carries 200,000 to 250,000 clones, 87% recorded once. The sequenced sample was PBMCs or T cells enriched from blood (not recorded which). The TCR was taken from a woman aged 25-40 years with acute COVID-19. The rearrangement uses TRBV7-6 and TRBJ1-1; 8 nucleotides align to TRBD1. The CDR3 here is CASSLDRDTEAFF. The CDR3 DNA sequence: TGTGCCAGCAGCCTGGACAGGGACACTGAAGCTTTCTTT.